This T cell receptor (beta chain) is drawn from a study of blood T cell repertoires in COVID-19. Looking at the study overall: Material from acute and convalescent COVID-19 was sourced from the United States, Italy and Spain.

Under the authors' procedure: Using reference gene primer amplification, nucleated cell counts were estimated. Some clones are missing from TCRdb's copy, which holds only in-frame ones; the method was immunoSEQ multiplex PCR. The DNA gave D and trimming, while V, J and clone size come from that table. The data show about 350,000 clones, with approximately 89% seen just once and approximately 4.1% held by the top ten. Those enrolled in Seattle joined during active infection and were followed longitudinally afterward. The CDR3 covers 13 residues. With V trimmed by 4 bases and J by 8 bases, 5 bases remained unmatched. CDR1 SGDLS and CDR2 YYNGEE come from the germline V gene.

The sequence came from a woman aged 55-69 years with COVID-19, enrolled during active disease. What was sequenced was peripheral blood. The chain has TRBV9 and TRBJ2-1; TRBD2 agrees at 8 bases. CDR3: CASSYPGGYEQFF. CDR3 in DNA: TGTGCCAGCAGCTACCCGGGGGGGTATGAGCAGTTCTTC.